The entry that follows covers one T cell receptor (beta chain) sequence. Germline V gene lookup returns CDR1 SEHNR and CDR2 FQNEAQ (reference sequence). The CDR3 extends over 15 amino acids. Trimming shortened V by 5 bases and J by 1 base, and 12 bases separated the two germline ends. Authors' data handling: Nucleated cell counts were estimated from reference gene primer amplification. The data were produced by immunoSEQ multiplex PCR, yet TCRdb's version contains in-frame clones alone and is incomplete. The DNA gave D and trimming, while V, J and clone size come from that table. The sample lists 40,000 or so clones, 65% to 90% occurring once. These data come from a study of blood T cell repertoires in COVID-19. Study as a whole: Spain, Italy and the United States supplied samples that represented acute and convalescent COVID-19. The analysed material was cDNA or gDNA that came from T cells, B-cell-depleted T cells, or PBMCs.

Sequenced material: peripheral blood. This chain connects TRBV7-9 to TRBJ2-1; D may be TRBD1 (5 bases). The sequence came from a man in his forties or fifties with active COVID-19. This CDR3 reads CASSPRQSSYNEQFF. The CDR3 region has the DNA TGTGCCAGCAGCCCCCGACAGAGTTCCTACAATGAGCAGTTCTTC.